The 5 T cell receptor beta chains below all came from one sample that was sequenced in a study of CD8 T cells in Susac syndrome. When the RNA was reverse transcribed, random hexamers were used with an input of 0.5 to 1 ug. TCRdb passed the immunoSEQ multiplex PCR reads through MiXCR, listing each CDR3 protein once. This table holds 150,000 to 190,000 distinct CDR3 sequences, 94% found once. The sequenced sample was CD8+ T cells from PBMCs. The source of these receptors is a human donor with multiple sclerosis.

The chain recombines TRBV4-3 with TRBJ1-6; tentative D call: TRBD1 (5 bases). Germline V lookup: CDR1 LGHNA, CDR2 YSLEER. V was trimmed by 0 bases and J by 7 bases, leaving 10 bases between them. The CDR3 sequence is 15 residues long. CDR3 bases: TGCGCCAGCAGCCAAGATCGGGGGTGGAATTCACCCCTCCACTTT. As protein: CASSQDRGWNSPLHF.

J is TRBJ2-1 and V is TRBV6-2 or TRBV6-3; no definite D call. CDR1 and CDR2 (germline): MNHEY, SVGEGT. CDR3 length equals 12 residues. The V and J ends lost 6 bases and 7 bases respectively, with 10 bases between them. The chain's CDR3 is CASSQTLNEQFF. In DNA form, the CDR3 reads TGTGCCAGCAGCCAGACTCTTAATGAGCAGTTCTTC.

The V and J genes are TRBV15 and TRBJ1-5; no clear D gene. Per the germline V gene, CDR1 is LNHNV and CDR2 is YYDKDF (reference sequence). The CDR3 has 12 amino acids. Trimming stripped 11 bases from V and 2 bases from J, with 10 bases between. The CDR3: CASGGRNQPQHF. The CDR3 DNA reads as TGTGCCTCGGGTGGTCGCAATCAGCCCCAGCATTTT.

This rearrangement joins TRBV15 to TRBJ1-5; 9 nucleotides line up with TRBD1. The CDR3 is made up of 16 amino acids. After removal of 3 bases from V and 2 bases from J, the junction contained 5 bases not matched to a gene. CDR1 LNHNV and CDR2 YYDKDF come from the germline V gene (reference sequence). The CDR3 reads CATSRQTGGRNQPQHF. CDR3 coding DNA: TGTGCCACCAGCAGGCAGACAGGGGGACGCAATCAGCCCCAGCATTTT.

This chain links TRBV4-3 with TRBJ2-5; possible D gene TRBD2, 5 bases. Germline V gives CDR1 LGHNA, CDR2 YSLEER. V shed 1 base and J shed 5 bases, with 8 bases lying between them. The CDR3 consists of 13 residues. CDR3 coding DNA: TGCGCCAGCAGCCAAGTCAGAGGGGAGACCCAGTACTTC. This gives the protein CASSQVRGETQYF.